The rows below give T cell receptor beta chains drawn from one sample of a study of long-term antiretroviral therapy in people with HIV. Sequencing used immunoSEQ multiplex PCR; TCRdb keeps in-frame clones, though not all of them. Of around 28,000 clones in the sample, about 86% were seen once. Sample: unsorted PBMCs, taken 0.8 years after starting antiretroviral therapy. The receptors originated from a woman aged 25 to 45 with HIV. The CDR3 runs from the conserved cysteine through the conserved F or W. A D gene is named only where the DNA matches it firmly. Clone size, where shown, is once, few, many, or a class for clones that have expanded.

V gene	clone size	D gene	J gene	CDR3 DNA	CDR3 protein
TRBV5-4	few	.	TRBJ1-2	TGTGCCAGCAGCTTGGAATATGCCAACTATGGCTACACCTTC	CASSLEYANYGYTF
TRBV19	few	.	TRBJ1-5	TGTGCCAGTAGTATGGGTATCAGGGCGGCCAGCAATCAGCCCCAGCATTTT	CASSMGIRAASNQPQHF
TRBV6-5	.	.	TRBJ1-3	TGTGCCAGCAGTTACTCCAGCTCTGGAAACACCATATATTTT	CASSYSSSGNTIYF
TRBV11-2	once	.	TRBJ1-3	TGTGCCAGCAGGGAACTTCGGGGAACTGGAAACACCATATATTTT	CASRELRGTGNTIYF
TRBV10-2	.	.	TRBJ1-5	TGCGCCAGCAGTGAGGGGGGTCAGCCCCAGCATTTT	CASSEGGQPQHF
TRBV27	.	.	TRBJ1-2	TGTGCCAGCAGTTTACGTGGGGTCTATGGCTACACCTTC	CASSLRGVYGYTF
TRBV2	.	.	TRBJ1-1	TGTGCCAGCGGTTGGGACGACACTGAAGCTTTCTTT	CASGWDDTEAFF
TRBV5-1	.	.	TRBJ2-5	TGCGCCAGCAGCACGCTAGCCCCGGGGGAGACCCAGTACTTC	CASSTLAPGETQYF
TRBV6-4	.	.	TRBJ1-2	TGTGCCAGCAGTGATTTGGGAGCTGGCTACACCTTC	CASSDLGAGYTF
TRBV4-1	.	.	TRBJ1-2	TGCGCCAGCGCCCCCGAGAGAGGTGGCTACACCTTC	CASAPERGGYTF
TRBV14	.	.	TRBJ2-7	TGTGCCAGCAGCCAAGTCGGGTGGGGCGAGCAGTACTTC	CASSQVGWGEQYF
TRBV5-1	.	TRBD1	TRBJ1-4	TGCGCCAGCAAACCCGGGACAGGGAGTGAAAAACTGTTTTTT	CASKPGTGSEKLFF
TRBV5-1	.	.	TRBJ2-3	TGCGCCAGCAGCTTGGCGGGAAACACAGATACGCAGTATTTT	CASSLAGNTDTQYF
TRBV11-2	few	.	TRBJ1-5	TGTGCCAGCAGCCTAGGTCCAAATCAGCCCCAGCATTTT	CASSLGPNQPQHF
TRBV10-3	once	TRBD1	TRBJ1-6	TGTGCCATCAGTCCTTGGTTTTCCGGGACAGGTGTTTCTAATTCACCCCTCCACTTT	CAISPWFSGTGVSNSPLHF
TRBV5-1	.	TRBD1	TRBJ1-2	TGCGCCAGCAGCTTGGGTAGCGACAGGGGAATTTATGGCTACACCTTC	CASSLGSDRGIYGYTF
TRBV2	once	.	TRBJ2-6	TGTGCCAGCAGACCCGGACAGATAACATTCTCTGGGGCCAACGTCCTGACTTTC	CASRPGQITFSGANVLTF
TRBV7-2	.	.	TRBJ2-3	TGTGCCAGCAGCTTGAGGGGGTCTAGCACAGATACGCAGTATTTT	CASSLRGSSTDTQYF
TRBV11-2	.	.	TRBJ2-5	TGTGCCAGCAGCTTCGGCCCGTACCAAGAGACCCAGTACTTC	CASSFGPYQETQYF
TRBV27	.	.	TRBJ1-1	TGTGCCAGCAGTTTCGGGCAGAACACTGAAGCTTTCTTT	CASSFGQNTEAFF
TRBV19	.	.	TRBJ2-3	TGTGCCAGTAGTTTGGAGAGCACAGATACGCAGTATTTT	CASSLESTDTQYF
TRBV5-6	.	TRBD2	TRBJ2-1	TGTGCCAGCAGCTTGGTAACTAGCGGGTTTTACAATGAGCAGTTCTTC	CASSLVTSGFYNEQFF
TRBV27	.	.	TRBJ1-5	TGTGCCAGCAGTCCCACCGCTGGGTACAATCAGCCCCAGCATTTT	CASSPTAGYNQPQHF
TRBV11-2	.	TRBD1	TRBJ1-6	TGTGCCAGCAGCGGGGACAGTTCACCCCTCCACTTT	CASSGDSSPLHF
TRBV5-4	once	.	TRBJ2-5	TGTGCCAGCAGCTTGGACAGCCAAGAGACCCAGTACTTC	CASSLDSQETQYF
TRBV18	.	.	TRBJ2-3	TGTGCCAGCTCACCCAGTGGGATTGGCACAGATACGCAGTATTTT	CASSPSGIGTDTQYF
TRBV5-4	few	.	TRBJ1-5	TGTGCCAGCAGCTTGGACCGCAATCAGCCCCAGCATTTT	CASSLDRNQPQHF
TRBV27	.	.	TRBJ2-1	TGTGCCAGCTCCCTGGGCCTTACCGGAGACAATGAGCAGTTCTTC	CASSLGLTGDNEQFF
TRBV5-1	.	.	TRBJ2-5	TGCGCCAGCAGCTTGGTAGAGACCCAGTACTTC	CASSLVETQYF
TRBV11-2	once	.	TRBJ1-5	TGTGCCAGCAGCTTAGTGGGGGATCAGCCCCAGCATTTT	CASSLVGDQPQHF